One sample yielded the 32 T cell receptor beta chains listed below, sequenced in a study of ipilimumab plus nivolumab after autologous stem cell transplantation. The method was immunoSEQ multiplex PCR; TCRdb's version includes in-frame clones alone and lacks a portion of them. Here the sample spans some 87,000 clones, 83% being singletons. Material: PBMCs, obtained in a trial of ipilimumab plus nivolumab as post-transplant consolidation. These receptors all come from a male donor with diffuse large B-cell lymphoma.

Note on this clone: The same CDR3 also results from other DNA sequences found in this sample. The V and J genes are TRBV18 and TRBJ1-1; D unclear. Germline V gene sequence: CDR1 KGHSH, CDR2 LQKENI. There are 12 residues in the CDR3. V dropped 3 bases and J dropped 4 bases, with 6 bases sitting between them. The CDR3 protein is CASSPMGTEAFF. In nucleotides, the CDR3 is TGTGCCAGCTCACCGATGGGCACTGAAGCTTTCTTT.

The chain links TRBV5-1 to TRBJ2-3; D is possibly TRBD1 or TRBD2 (6 bases each). Looked up from germline, CDR1 is SGHRS and CDR2 is YFSETQ. This CDR3 is built from 16 residues. V lost 4 bases to trimming and J lost 6 bases, with 21 bases between them. CDR3 sequence (DNA): TGCGCCAGCAGCACACTCGGAAATGGGGGGCTGGATACGCAGTATTTT. Its protein is CASSTLGNGGLDTQYF.

The V gene is TRBV9, the J gene TRBJ1-2; 7 bases fit TRBD1. The CDR3 is 18 residues long. V was clipped by 0 bases and J by 8 bases; unmatched bases: 19. Germline values: CDR1 SGDLS, CDR2 YYNGEE. DNA of the CDR3: TGTGCCAGCAGCGTAGAGGGGGACAGTGAATCGTCTATGAGGGGCTACACCTTC. Its protein product is CASSVEGDSESSMRGYTF.

This chain uses TRBV28 with TRBJ2-5; a weak D match, TRBD1 (5 bases). Trimming removed 5 bases from V and 3 bases from J, with 7 bases in between. Looked up from germline, CDR1 is MDHEN and CDR2 is SYDVKM. The CDR3 extends over 12 amino acids. CDR3 in amino acids: CASSIREETQYF. The CDR3 DNA sequence: TGTGCCAGCAGTATCAGGGAAGAGACCCAGTACTTC.

V is TRBV21-1 and J is TRBJ2-3; TRBD2, the D gene given by the table, was not confirmed from the DNA. TRBV21-1 is flagged as a pseudogene. The CDR3 has 17 amino acids. For the CDR3, the DNA is TGTGCCAGCAGCAACGGACTAGCGGGGCGACGCACAGATACGCAGTATTTT. This sequence encodes CASSNGLAGRRTDTQYF.

This clone was detected a few times. This chain links TRBV5-1 with TRBJ2-2; the D gene is possibly TRBD2 (7 bases). Trimming stripped 4 bases from V and 6 bases from J, with 28 bases between. Germline V CDR1 and CDR2: SGHRS, YFSETQ. CDR3 length equals 19 residues. The CDR3 DNA reads TGCGCCAGCAGCAAGCAGACAATCGGGACAATAAGCGGGGCCGGGGAGCTGTTTTTT. Its translation is CASSKQTIGTISGAGELFF. The entire variable domain, with the rest obtained from reference TRBV5-1 and TRBJ2-2, is as follows: KAGVTQTPRYLIKTRGQQVTLSCSPISGHRSVSWYQQTPGQGLQFLFEYFSETQRNKGNFPGRFSGRQFSNSRSEMNVSTLELGDSALYLCASSKQTIGTISGAGELFFGEGSRLTVL.

This clone was counted once. The rearrangement links TRBV7-6 to TRBJ2-7, with TRBD1 as a possible D gene (5 bases). Trimming took off 0 bases at V and 7 bases at J, with 19 bases between the two ends. Germline CDR1 reads SGHVS; CDR2 reads FNYEAQ. The CDR3 extends over 16 amino acids. CDR3 in amino acids: CASSLAGPDGQLEQYF. The CDR3 bases are TGTGCCAGCAGCTTAGCGGGGCCCGACGGTCAATTAGAGCAGTACTTC.

The chain recombines TRBV6-5 with TRBJ2-7; D is possibly TRBD1 (5 bases). V lost 4 bases and J lost 4, with 11 bases in between. Germline-derived CDR1 and CDR2 are MNHEY and SVGAGI. The CDR3 is 13 residues long. This CDR3 is CASSSGPMYEQYF. The DNA of the CDR3 is TGTGCCAGCAGTTCAGGGCCAATGTACGAGCAGTACTTC.

The chain employs TRBV2 and TRBJ2-5; D remains unclear. The CDR3 is 12 residues long. The germline V gene encodes CDR1 SNHLY and CDR2 FYNNEI. V was shortened by 5 bases and J by 4 bases, with 8 bases between the two germline ends. The DNA for the CDR3 is TGTGCCAGCAGTCCATCGGTAGAGACCCAGTACTTC. Its translation: CASSPSVETQYF.

This clone appeared once. The chain employs TRBV6-5 and TRBJ2-5; D possibly corresponds to TRBD2 (6 bases). Trimming removed 2 bases at V and 2 bases at J, with 15 bases between. Germline V CDR1 and CDR2: MNHEY, SVGAGI. The CDR3 extends over 16 amino acids. The CDR3 DNA is TGTGCCAGCAGTTACCCAGGAGGGACTGGGCAAGAGACCCAGTACTTC. Translated, it gives CASSYPGGTGQETQYF.

The chain has TRBV4-3 and TRBJ1-3, with a tentative D call TRBD1 (5 bases). Germline CDR1 reads LGHNA; CDR2 reads YSLEER. V lost 0 bases, J lost 2 bases, and 8 bases lay in between. The CDR3 totals 15 residues. The CDR3 coding sequence is TGCGCCAGCAGCCAAGATATAGGGGCTGGAAACACCATATATTTT. Protein product: CASSQDIGAGNTIYF.

This clone appeared once. The rearrangement joins TRBV28 to TRBJ2-1; 9 bases match TRBD1. The CDR3 is 14 residues long. Looked up from germline, CDR1 is MDHEN and CDR2 is SYDVKM. The V segment lost 10 bases and the J segment 4 bases; nucleotides outside the gene matches: 8. In DNA form, the CDR3 reads TGTGCCATCGGCCGGGACAGGGCATACAATGAGCAGTTCTTC. Translation: CAIGRDRAYNEQFF.

This chain links TRBV6-5 with TRBJ1-1; D is ambiguous. Looked up from germline, CDR1 is MNHEY and CDR2 is SVGAGI. The CDR3 runs to 15 residues. Trimming cost V 2 bases and J 5 bases, with 15 bases left between them. Here the CDR3 reads CASSYVRVRRTEAFF. The DNA for the CDR3 is TGTGCCAGCAGTTACGTCCGGGTCCGGCGGACTGAAGCTTTCTTT.

This clone has only a few counts. The genes are TRBV6-1 and TRBJ2-6; TRBD1 matches 8 bases. The ends lost 6 bases at V and 8 bases at J; junction bases unmatched: 6. Germline values: CDR1 MNHNS, CDR2 SASEGT. CDR3 length: 14 residues. This chain's CDR3 is CASRRTGNTNVLTF. As DNA, the CDR3 is TGTGCCAGCAGGCGGACAGGGAATACCAACGTCCTGACTTTC.

Concerning this clone itself: At one end, the junction sequence differs from germline, possibly due to a read error. V is TRBV5-6 and J is TRBJ1-2; possible D gene TRBD1, 5 bases. Germline CDR1 is SGHDT and CDR2 is YYEEEE. This CDR3 is built from 11 residues. The CDR3 DNA reads as TGTGCCAGCAGCTTATCGGGACCAAAAGACTTC. Its protein product is CASSLSGPKDF.

The rearrangement uses TRBV9 and TRBJ2-3; TRBD2 aligns across 9 bases. The CDR3 runs to 16 residues. The V gene end was trimmed by 3 bases and the J gene end by 5 bases; junction bases not matched to a gene: 10. The germline CDR1 and CDR2 sequences are SGDLS and YYNGEE. CDR3 loop: CASSAQTSGLGDTQYF. DNA of the CDR3: TGTGCCAGCAGCGCCCAGACTAGCGGCCTAGGAGATACGCAGTATTTT.

This clone was recorded a few times. The genes are TRBV18 and TRBJ1-3, with unresolved D. CDR3 length: 17 amino acids. CDR1 is KGHSH, CDR2 LQKENI, per germline. V was pared by 6 bases and J by 4 bases, with 22 bases between. This CDR3 is CASSSRRVGETGNTIYF. DNA for the CDR3: TGTGCCAGCTCCTCCCGAAGGGTTGGGGAGACCGGAAACACCATATATTTT.

The V call is TRBV4-2, the J call TRBJ2-1; 11 bases match TRBD2. Germline lookup yields CDR1 LGHNA and CDR2 YNFKEQ. Trimming at V came to 1 base and at J to 3 bases, leaving 2 bases not matched to a gene. The length of the CDR3 is 16 residues. The CDR3 reads CASSQGTSGYYNEQFF. As DNA, the CDR3 is TGTGCCAGCAGCCAAGGGACTAGCGGGTACTACAATGAGCAGTTCTTC.

V gene TRBV4-3 combines with J gene TRBJ1-1, with 9 bases identical to TRBD1. This CDR3 has 14 amino acids. Trimming at V came to 3 bases and at J to 4 bases, leaving 3 bases not matched to a gene. CDR1 and CDR2 from the germline V gene are LGHNA and YSLEER. CDR3 amino acids: CASSQLTGGTEAFF. For the CDR3, the DNA is TGCGCCAGCAGCCAGCTGACAGGGGGCACTGAAGCTTTCTTT.

The chain is built from TRBV28 and TRBJ2-7; 7 bases are shared with TRBD1. Germline CDR1 MDHEN, CDR2 SYDVKM. This CDR3 contains 15 residues. The trim removed 3 bases at V and 2 bases at J, leaving 7 bases unmatched. The CDR3, as DNA: TGTGCCAGCAGTTTTTCCGGGACAGCTCCCTACGAGCAGTACTTC. It codes for CASSFSGTAPYEQYF.

This clone was recorded once. The chain uses TRBV19 and TRBJ1-1, with D possibly TRBD1 on 6 matching bases. This CDR3 contains 15 residues. Trimming removed 4 bases at V and 6 bases at J, with 18 bases between. CDR1 and CDR2 from the germline V gene are LNHDA and SQIVND (reference sequence). The CDR3 DNA sequence: TGTGCCAGTAGTACCCCGACAGGAGGCGCCCCTGAAGCTTTCTTT. Translating gives CASSTPTGGAPEAFF.

The J gene is TRBJ1-5, the V gene TRBV6-6, with 8 bases matching TRBD1. CDR1 is MNHNY, CDR2 SVGAGI, per germline (reference sequence). Trimming at V came to 2 bases and at J to 1 base, leaving 4 bases not matched to a gene. The CDR3 is 16 amino acids. In DNA form, the CDR3 reads TGTGCCAGCAGTTACCAGGGGGCAGGGAGCAATCAGCCCCAGCATTTT. This codes for CASSYQGAGSNQPQHF.

The chain links TRBV4-2 to TRBJ2-3; 7 bases are a match to TRBD2. The CDR3 runs 16 residues. The junction had 11 bases not matched to a gene; V was cut back by 4 bases and J by 4 bases. Per germline, CDR1 LGHNA and CDR2 YNFKEQ. CDR3 sequence: CASSPSQAGISDTQYF. For the CDR3, the DNA is TGTGCCAGCAGCCCGAGCCAAGCGGGGATCTCAGATACGCAGTATTTT.

The CDR3 coding sequence is TGCGCCAGCAGCTTGGGGACTAGCGGACTCACCGGGGAGCTGTTTTTT. Translation gives CASSLGTSGLTGELFF. The genes are TRBV5-1 and TRBJ2-2, with TRBD2 matching 10 bases. The J segment lost 4 bases and the V segment lost 0 bases, leaving 3 bases of the junction unmatched. The germline CDR1 and CDR2 sequences are SGHRS and YFSETQ. This CDR3 comprises 16 residues.

The chain carries TRBV27 and TRBJ2-5, with a tentative D call TRBD1 (6 bases). V dropped 2 bases and J dropped 5 bases, with 12 bases sitting between them. In germline, CDR1 is MNHEY, CDR2 SMNVEV (reference sequence). The CDR3 consists of 14 residues. The CDR3 region has the DNA TGTGCCAGCAGTTTAAGGCGCCAGGGGGAGACCCAGTACTTC. Amino acid sequence: CASSLRRQGETQYF.

The chain recombines TRBV5-1 with TRBJ2-5; TRBD2 aligns across 8 bases. Germline V gives CDR1 SGHRS, CDR2 YFSETQ. With 2 bases clipped from V and 5 bases from J, the junction kept 8 bases outside the gene matches. The CDR3 covers 15 residues. CDR3 in DNA: TGCGCCAGCAGCTTTAAAGCGGGGGTACGGGAGACCCAGTACTTC. As protein: CASSFKAGVRETQYF.

This clone has just one count. The chain combines TRBV7-3 with TRBJ2-1; 11 bases align to TRBD2. Looked up from germline, CDR1 is SGHTA and CDR2 is FQGTGA. The CDR3 is 15 amino acids. The V segment lost 3 bases and the J segment 2 bases; nucleotides outside the gene matches: 0. The CDR3 coding sequence is TGTGCCAGCAGCTTTAGCGGGGGGGCCTACAATGAGCAGTTCTTC. Translated, it gives CASSFSGGAYNEQFF.

J is TRBJ2-3 and V is TRBV7-2; D gene uncertain. Germline V gives CDR1 SGHTA, CDR2 FQGNSA. This CDR3 is built from 12 residues. V gave up 2 bases and J gave up 7 bases, with 7 bases separating them. This CDR3 reads CASSLSGYTQYF. The CDR3 nucleotides read TGTGCCAGCAGCTTATCGGGTTATACGCAGTATTTT. The complete variable domain, with remaining parts taken from reference TRBV7-2 and TRBJ2-3, reads GAGVSQSPSNKVTEKGKDVELRCDPISGHTALYWYRQSLGQGLEFLIYFQGNSAPDKSGLPSDRFSAERTGGSVSTLTIQRTQQEDSAVYLCASSLSGYTQYFGPGTRLTVL.

The chain links TRBV5-1 to TRBJ2-5; TRBD2 matches at 7 bases. The J segment lost 5 bases and the V segment lost 3 bases, leaving 13 bases of the junction unmatched. The CDR3 contains 16 residues. Per the germline V gene, CDR1 is SGHRS and CDR2 is YFSETQ. The CDR3 region has the DNA TGCGCCAGCAGCTATGGCGCGGGTTTCGGGAGGGAGACCCAGTACTTC. Its translation is CASSYGAGFGRETQYF.

In this sample, this clone turned up a few times. This chain joins TRBV5-4 and TRBJ1-2; maybe TRBD1 (6 bases). Looked up from germline, CDR1 is SGHNT and CDR2 is YYREEE (reference sequence). Trimming removed 4 bases at V and 8 bases at J, with 15 bases between. The CDR3 is 13 residues long. The CDR3 DNA sequence: TGTGCCAGCAGCCCACAGACAGGATACGGCTACACCTTC. This sequence encodes CASSPQTGYGYTF.

The V gene is TRBV28, the J gene TRBJ1-2; the match to TRBD1 covers 7 bases. The CDR3 is 17 residues long. The junction had 11 bases not matched to a gene; V was cut back by 3 bases and J by 1 base. Germline-derived CDR1 and CDR2 are MDHEN and SYDVKM. For the CDR3, the DNA is TGTGCCAGCAGTTTTTTACCGGAGGGGGCGCTTAACTATGGCTACACCTTC. It translates to CASSFLPEGALNYGYTF.

The V and J genes are TRBV19 and TRBJ1-6, with no clear D. This CDR3 has 12 amino acids. Germline CDR1 is LNHDA and CDR2 is SQIVND (reference sequence). V lost 7 bases, J lost 8 bases, and 9 bases lay in between. As DNA, the CDR3 is TGTGCCAGTACCCCCGGGGATTCACCCCTCCACTTT. Translating it yields CASTPGDSPLHF.